A selection of T cell receptor beta chains follows, all from one sample in a study of identical twins. TCRdb called the 5' RACE reads again in MiXCR, with one record for every CDR3 protein. The sample includes 500,000 or so distinct CDR3 sequences, roughly 21% seen only once; the top ten take under 0.95%. The sample also formed part of further work on T cells expressing NK-cell markers.

The specimen was CD4+ T cells sorted from blood. These receptors were collected from a woman aged 18-35 years in good health. Each CDR3 is given without its conserved first and last residue. Expanded clones get a size class; other rows say once, few or many, or leave the size out.

V gene,CDR3 length,clone size,J gene,CDR3 protein
TRBV10-3,11,-,TRBJ1-3,AGGRGTGNTIY
TRBV7-3,11,few,TRBJ1-6,ASSLNSDSPLH
TRBV6-1,13,-,TRBJ2-1,ASSGSYRGDNEQF
TRBV12-3/TRBV12-4,13,-,TRBJ2-7,ASSSHRAGAYEQY
TRBV5-7,9,-,TRBJ1-1,ASSPYTEAF
TRBV12-3/TRBV12-4,14,few,TRBJ2-3,ASSLTSGRAKDTQY
TRBV4-2,11,many,TRBJ2-7,ASSQDSPYEQY
TRBV29-1,11,few,TRBJ1-2,SVDGMGGLGYT
TRBV3-1,12,-,TRBJ2-5,ASSQAGLAGAQY
TRBV7-9,14,-,TRBJ2-1,ASSVVLAGERNEQF
TRBV20-1,13,few,TRBJ1-5,SARTGAGGGQPQH
TRBV10-3,11,many,TRBJ2-7,AIRPGRLGEQY
TRBV6-1,12,few,TRBJ1-3,ASRSDILWNTIY
TRBV12-3/TRBV12-4,11,-,TRBJ2-1,ASMGGGYNEQF
TRBV20-1,11,many,TRBJ2-7,SALAGGFGEQY
TRBV5-5,13,many,TRBJ2-7,ASSLAPTRKERGY
TRBV29-1,12,few,TRBJ2-5,SVSLPGEGETQY
TRBV11-1,11,few,TRBJ2-1,ASSFRDSNEQF
TRBV6-2/TRBV6-3,12,-,TRBJ1-1,ASRRDSGGTEAF
TRBV15,11,-,TRBJ1-2,ATSNWGPYGYT
TRBV5-1,12,few,TRBJ2-1,ASSLGGPKVEQF
TRBV5-1,14,-,TRBJ2-5,ASSVGTSGGQETQY
TRBV7-2,13,-,TRBJ2-5,ASSLVGTPKETQY
TRBV4-1,14,-,TRBJ2-7,ASSQEADRGAYEQY
TRBV6-5,11,-,TRBJ1-2,ASSYAGNYGYT
TRBV3-1,14,-,TRBJ2-1,ASSQENGLAGGEQF
TRBV7-2,11,few,TRBJ2-7,ASRTGTLPEQY
TRBV2,12,-,TRBJ1-5,ASREGQLHQPQH
TRBV3-1,13,once,TRBJ2-1,ASSRGGVTGNEQF
TRBV2,11,few,TRBJ1-2,ASEEGGNYGYT
TRBV20-1,12,many,TRBJ2-3,SARRTRTTDTQY
TRBV9,15,-,TRBJ2-1,ASSVKASGSWGNEQF
TRBV20-1,12,many,TRBJ2-7,SAGGVHNSYEQY
TRBV9,13,many,TRBJ1-1,ASSVTSRMNTEAF
TRBV5-1,12,many,TRBJ1-1,ASSPEQVGTEAF
TRBV7-2,12,few,TRBJ2-3,ASSWRGGSDTQY
TRBV30,11,-,TRBJ1-5,AWSGDSYQPQH
TRBV5-1,12,few,TRBJ2-3,ASSPGLVTDTQY
TRBV11-3,14,-,TRBJ2-1,ASSPLTAVSYNEQF
TRBV29-1,11,many,TRBJ2-1,SVEDRVNDEQF
TRBV4-3,15,many,TRBJ2-2,ASSQAGTGADTGELF
TRBV5-1,13,few,TRBJ2-1,ASSLATRESLGQF
TRBV5-1,11,-,TRBJ2-7,ASSDGPHYEQY
TRBV7-2,14,few,TRBJ1-1,ASSLVGGAAVLLAF
TRBV5-4,12,-,TRBJ2-3,ASSRTSSPDTQY
TRBV5-4,13,-,TRBJ2-3,ASSPDARTSDTQY
TRBV7-9,11,many,TRBJ2-7,ASSLFGADEQY